This T cell receptor (beta chain) was identified during a study of blood T cell dynamics during melanoma immunotherapy. On this clone: As yet, its antigen is unknown.

CDR3 size: 13 residues. Germline V gene lookup returns CDR1 SGHTA and CDR2 FQGNSA. The V end lost 2 bases, the J end lost 8 bases, and 9 bases lay between the germline ends. The study, taken as a whole, reports: Clones driving repertoire changes may be melanoma-specific or general immune activation.

Regarding time point: pre-treatment baseline. Samples come from before therapy and from week 3 after the first blockade cycle. No patient had earlier systemic cancer treatment, concurrent immunosuppressants, or another active cancer. Each bulk PBMC sample had roughly 400 ng DNA loaded. The assay was immunoSEQ multiplex PCR, and TCRdb's table has in-frame clones only and misses some. Here the sample spans about 5,000 clones, about 88% being singletons. The gene calls are TRBV7-2 and TRBJ1-4; D gene ambiguous. The sample consisted of blood, taken from a patient treated with checkpoint blockade. The TCR was taken from a human donor with melanoma. CDR3 protein: CASSLWGLEKLFF. The CDR3 bases are TGTGCCAGCAGCTTATGGGGTCTCGAAAAACTGTTTTTT.